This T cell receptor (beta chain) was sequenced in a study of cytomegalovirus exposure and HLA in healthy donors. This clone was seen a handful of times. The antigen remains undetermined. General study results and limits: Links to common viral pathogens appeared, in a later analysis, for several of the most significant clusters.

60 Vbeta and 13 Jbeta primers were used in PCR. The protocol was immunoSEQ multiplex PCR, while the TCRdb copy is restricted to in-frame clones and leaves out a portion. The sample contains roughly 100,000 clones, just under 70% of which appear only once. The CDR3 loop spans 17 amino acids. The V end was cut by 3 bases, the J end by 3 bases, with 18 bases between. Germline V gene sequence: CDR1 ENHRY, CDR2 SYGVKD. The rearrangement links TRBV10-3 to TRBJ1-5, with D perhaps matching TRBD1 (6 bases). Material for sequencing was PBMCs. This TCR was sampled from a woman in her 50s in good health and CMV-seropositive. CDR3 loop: CAISEQGPTGNNQPQHF. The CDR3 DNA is TGTGCCATCAGTGAACAGGGCCCGACGGGGAACAATCAGCCCCAGCATTTT.